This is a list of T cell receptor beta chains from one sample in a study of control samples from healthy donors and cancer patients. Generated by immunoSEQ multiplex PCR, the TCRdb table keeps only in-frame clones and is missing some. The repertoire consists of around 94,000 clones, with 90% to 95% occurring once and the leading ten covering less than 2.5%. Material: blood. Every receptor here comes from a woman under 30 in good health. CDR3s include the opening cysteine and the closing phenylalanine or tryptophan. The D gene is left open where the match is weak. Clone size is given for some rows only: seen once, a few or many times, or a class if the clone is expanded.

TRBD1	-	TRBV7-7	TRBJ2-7	CASSLGQGVSYEQYF	TGTGCTAGCAGCTTGGGACAGGGGGTCTCCTACGAGCAGTACTTC
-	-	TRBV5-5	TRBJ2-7	CASSFYGTVGYEQYF	TGTGCCAGCAGCTTTTACGGGACGGTAGGCTACGAGCAGTACTTC
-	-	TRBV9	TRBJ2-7	CASSVRTPPAEQYF	TGTGCCAGCAGCGTAAGGACCCCTCCCGCCGAGCAGTACTTC
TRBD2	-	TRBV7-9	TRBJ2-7	CASSPGGGYEQYF	TGTGCCAGCAGCCCCGGGGGGGGGTACGAGCAGTACTTC
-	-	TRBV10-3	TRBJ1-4	CAISDGGAREKLFF	TGTGCCATCAGTGACGGTGGGGCTCGTGAAAAACTGTTTTTT
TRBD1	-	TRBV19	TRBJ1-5	CATRQGAQPQHF	TGTGCCACTCGACAGGGCGCTCAGCCCCAGCATTTT
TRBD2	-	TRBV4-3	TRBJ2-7	CASSQDLSLAGDEQYF	TGCGCCAGCAGCCAAGATCTCAGTCTAGCGGGAGACGAGCAGTACTTC
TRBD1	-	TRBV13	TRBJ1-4	CASSQTGWEKLFF	TGTGCCAGCAGCCAGACAGGGTGGGAAAAACTGTTTTTT
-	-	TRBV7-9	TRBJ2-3	CASSPLAKSTDTQYF	TGTGCCAGCAGCCCCTTAGCGAAAAGCACAGATACGCAGTATTTT
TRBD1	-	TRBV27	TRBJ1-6	CASSLGPGQFNSPLHF	TGTGCCAGCAGTTTGGGACCGGGACAGTTTAATTCACCCCTCCACTTT
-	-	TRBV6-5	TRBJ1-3	CASSPQYTIYF	TGTGCCAGCAGTCCCCAGTATACCATATATTTT
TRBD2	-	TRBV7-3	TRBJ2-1	CASSLNAAGDNEQFF	TGTGCCAGCAGCTTAAACGCGGCGGGGGACAATGAGCAGTTCTTC
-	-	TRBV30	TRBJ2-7	CAWSTTGKLLVPYEQYF	TGTGCCTGGAGTACCACAGGGAAACTCCTCGTCCCCTACGAGCAGTACTTC
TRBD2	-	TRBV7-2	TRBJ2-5	CASSTPGLAGVETQYF	TGTGCCAGCAGCACCCCGGGACTAGCGGGAGTGGAGACCCAGTACTTC
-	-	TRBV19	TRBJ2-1	CASSMGNEQFF	TGTGCCAGTAGTATGGGGAATGAGCAGTTCTTC
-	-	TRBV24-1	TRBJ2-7	CATSDPKDGSYEQYF	TGTGCCACCAGTGACCCTAAGGACGGGTCCTACGAGCAGTACTTC
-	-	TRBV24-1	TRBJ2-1	CATSDEPLTNEQFF	TGTGCCACCAGTGATGAACCCCTAACGAATGAGCAGTTCTTC
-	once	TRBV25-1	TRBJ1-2	CASSESLTVPNYGYTF	TGTGCCAGCAGTGAATCTCTGACAGTGCCTAACTATGGCTACACCTTC